Below, 19 T cell receptor beta chains from the same sample are listed, as sequenced in a study of cytomegalovirus exposure and HLA in healthy donors. PCR was performed using 60 Vbeta and 13 Jbeta primers. Libraries were prepared by immunoSEQ multiplex PCR; TCRdb keeps only in-frame clonotypes and omits some of them. Among 150,000 or so clones listed, 65% to 80% were seen once. Sequenced: PBMCs. The receptors were gathered from a woman in her forties or fifties in good health and CMV-seropositive.

This clone was detected a few times. V is TRBV7-6 and J is TRBJ2-3; the D gene is possibly TRBD2 (7 bases). This CDR3 comprises 15 residues. With 3 bases removed from V and 4 bases from J, the gap between germline ends came to 14 bases. CDR1 is SGHVS, CDR2 FNYEAQ, per germline. CDR3 in amino acids: CASSFLGGLSDTQYF. CDR3 nucleotide sequence: TGTGCCAGCAGCTTTTTGGGGGGGCTATCAGATACGCAGTATTTT.

The V call is TRBV15, the J call TRBJ1-2; no clear D. The length of the CDR3 is 15 residues. V lost 1 base, J lost 0 bases, and 9 bases lay in between. CDR1 is LNHNV, CDR2 YYDKDF, per germline (reference sequence). CDR3 DNA: TGTGCCACCAGCAGAGGCGGGAGAGCTAACTATGGCTACACCTTC. Amino acids: CATSRGGRANYGYTF.

The CDR3 DNA reads TGCGCCAGCAGCCAAGAGTACCAGGGGGGCTACACCTTC. Translation gives CASSQEYQGGYTF. This chain links TRBV4-3 with TRBJ1-2, with D tentatively TRBD1 (6 bases). The germline CDR1 and CDR2 sequences are LGHNA and YSLEER. The CDR3 has 13 amino acids. The germline V and J ends were trimmed by 0 bases and 8 bases, with 10 bases remaining between them.

Written as DNA, the CDR3 is TGTGCCAGCAGCTGGACAGAAACCACAGATACGCAGTATTTT. This gives the protein CASSWTETTDTQYF. The V and J genes are TRBV7-2 and TRBJ2-3; maybe TRBD1 (6 bases). The CDR3 sequence is 14 residues long. The germline V gene encodes CDR1 SGHTA and CDR2 FQGNSA. V was trimmed by 4 bases and J by 2 bases, leaving 10 bases between them.

The V gene is TRBV10-3, the J gene TRBJ1-1; 8 bases fit TRBD1. This CDR3 region has 14 residues. Germline V gene lookup returns CDR1 ENHRY and CDR2 SYGVKD. V lost 10 bases to trimming and J lost 3 bases; unmatched junction nucleotides: 10. The DNA of the CDR3 is TGTGCCACTGACAGGGGTGGGGTTTACACTGAAGCTTTCTTT. It encodes CATDRGGVYTEAFF.

This rearrangement joins TRBV5-1 to TRBJ1-6, with 7 bases lining up with TRBD1. This CDR3 has 15 amino acids. V shed 4 bases and J 6 bases; nucleotides not matched to a gene: 7. Germline CDR1 SGHRS, CDR2 YFSETQ. As DNA, the CDR3 is TGCGCCAGCAGCCGTGACAGGGTTGCTAATTCACCCCTCCACTTT. This translates into CASSRDRVANSPLHF.

V usage is TRBV9 and J usage is TRBJ2-5; no reliable D call. Between the trimmed V and J ends, which lost 7 bases and 5 bases, there was a span of 15 bases. The germline V gene encodes CDR1 SGDLS and CDR2 YYNGEE. The CDR3 contains 13 residues. The CDR3 DNA sequence: TGTGCCAGCGGCCGTGGTTTAACGGAGACCCAGTACTTC. Protein: CASGRGLTETQYF.

The CDR3 loop is CASSAPYEQYF. The CDR3 DNA follows: TGTGCCAGTAGTGCCCCCTACGAGCAGTACTTC. The rearrangement joins TRBV11-2 to TRBJ2-5; no clear D. The tail of the sequence fits TRBJ2-7 better, so the J call may be wrong. The germline CDR1 and CDR2 sequences are SGHAT and FQNNGV. This CDR3 has 11 amino acids.

This clone occurred a few times. The rearrangement links TRBV30 to TRBJ1-6; D unresolved. V dropped 5 bases and J dropped 4 bases, with 15 bases sitting between them. The CDR3 contains 15 residues. The germline gives CDR1 GTSNPN, CDR2 SVGIG (reference sequence). The CDR3 sequence: CAWSGRVFYNSPLHF. In nucleotides, the CDR3 is TGTGCCTGGTCTGGGCGGGTGTTTTATAATTCACCCCTCCACTTT.

Many counts were recorded for this clone. This chain joins TRBV6-5 and TRBJ2-2; 7 bases map to TRBD2. Germline V gene lookup returns CDR1 MNHEY and CDR2 SVGAGI. The CDR3 has 15 residues. Trimming took 0 bases from V and 6 from J; bases not matched to a gene: 4. In DNA, the CDR3 is TGTGCCAGCAGTTACTCACCGGCGGGAGCCGGGGAGCTGTTTTTT. Translated, it gives CASSYSPAGAGELFF.

This clone was seen a single time. This rearrangement joins TRBV28 to TRBJ2-5; 7 bases agree with TRBD1. This CDR3 comprises 11 residues. The germline V gene has CDR1 MDHEN and CDR2 SYDVKM. The V gene end was trimmed by 10 bases and the J gene end by 2 bases; junction bases not matched to a gene: 1. CDR3: CAIQGQETQYF. The CDR3 DNA sequence: TGTGCCATACAGGGGCAAGAGACCCAGTACTTC.

This chain connects TRBV27 to TRBJ2-7; D is perhaps TRBD1 (6 bases). The CDR3 length is 12 residues. From germline, CDR1 is MNHEY and CDR2 SMNVEV (reference sequence). Trimming took 6 bases from V and 7 from J, leaving 13 bases between them. The CDR3 region is CASRTGDQEQYF. CDR3 DNA: TGTGCCAGCAGGACAGGTGATCAGGAGCAGTACTTC.

This clone was seen just once. V usage is TRBV27 and J usage is TRBJ2-1; no clear D. The germline V and J ends were trimmed by 6 bases and 6 bases, with 9 bases remaining between them. Germline V lookup: CDR1 MNHEY, CDR2 SMNVEV (reference sequence). This CDR3 contains 12 residues. Here the CDR3 reads CASSPRSNEQFF. DNA of the CDR3: TGTGCCAGCAGCCCCCGGAGCAATGAGCAGTTCTTC.

Here the CDR3 reads CASSLSVGQYF. The CDR3 nucleotides are TGTGCCAGCAGCCTTTCGGTCGGTCAGTACTTC. V and J are TRBV7-9 and TRBJ2-4; D remains unclear. Deletions cut 5 bases from V and 12 bases from J, with 11 bases between. The CDR3 runs to 11 residues. Germline-derived CDR1 and CDR2 are SEHNR and FQNEAQ (reference sequence).

The chain employs TRBV28 and TRBJ2-3, with 13 bases fitting TRBD2. Germline CDR1 is MDHEN and CDR2 is SYDVKM. After removal of 6 bases from V and 2 bases from J, the junction contained 11 bases not matched to a gene. The CDR3 has 18 residues. The CDR3 reads CASRTRLAGGLSTDTQYF. DNA for the CDR3: TGTGCCAGCAGAACGAGACTAGCGGGAGGCTTATCCACAGATACGCAGTATTTT.

This chain uses TRBV4-1 with TRBJ2-1; 10 nucleotides align to TRBD2. The CDR3 extends over 16 amino acids. Unmatched junction bases numbered 7, after V lost 1 base and J lost 7 bases. Germline V gene sequence: CDR1 MGHRA, CDR2 YSYEKL. The CDR3 region is CASSQASGREGNEQFF. CDR3 nucleotides: TGCGCCAGCAGCCAAGCAAGCGGGAGGGAGGGGAATGAGCAGTTCTTC.

This chain joins TRBV19 and TRBJ2-5, with D tentatively TRBD2 (5 bases). V was pared by 1 base and J by 7 bases, with 10 bases between. Germline CDR1 and CDR2: LNHDA and SQIVND (reference sequence). CDR3 length: 13 amino acids. The CDR3 DNA follows: TGTGCCAGTAGTATAGGAGGCGGAGGGACCCAGTACTTC. This translates into CASSIGGGGTQYF.

The chain has TRBV19 and TRBJ2-5; 7 nucleotides align to TRBD2. The CDR3 is 12 residues long. Trimming cost V 11 bases and J 4 bases; bases outside gene matches: 7. Germline CDR1 reads LNHDA; CDR2 reads SQIVND (reference sequence). CDR3 residues: CAAGLVGETQYF. The CDR3 DNA is TGTGCCGCCGGACTAGTCGGAGAGACCCAGTACTTC.

This clone has a single count. The rearrangement joins TRBV7-2 to TRBJ2-2; tentatively, D is TRBD2 (5 bases). Per the germline V gene, CDR1 is SGHTA and CDR2 is FQGNSA. CDR3 length: 19 residues. V was cut by 5 bases and J by 1 base, with 23 bases left in between. The CDR3 reads CASSARPPGIVLNTGELFF. The CDR3 DNA reads TGTGCCAGCAGCGCGCGCCCCCCCGGGATAGTACTGAACACCGGGGAGCTGTTTTTT.